The 19 T cell receptor beta chains reported below all come from one sample, sequenced in a study of T cells in Graves' hyperthyroidism and ophthalmopathy. RNA transcripts were the template for amplifying TCR beta CDR3 regions. RT-PCR in the first round (using the HTBI primer set) targeted the TCR CDR3. Via MiXCR, TCRdb re-called the multiplex PCR reads, giving one row per CDR3 protein. This table holds about 740,000 distinct CDR3 sequences, less than 15% found once. The sample comprised blood. Receptor source: a woman under 30 with Graves' hyperthyroidism.

Many counts were recorded for this clonotype. The V call is TRBV28, the J call TRBJ2-6; the match to TRBD2 covers 10 bases. The germline gives CDR1 MDHEN, CDR2 SYDVKM. V lost 5 bases to trimming and J lost 2 bases; unmatched junction nucleotides: 12. The CDR3 has 19 amino acids. The CDR3 nucleotides read TGTGCCAGCAGTATGGTCCAGCGGGAGGGCCGAGCTGGGGCCAACGTCCTGACTTTC. Translated, it gives CASSMVQREGRAGANVLTF.

A few counts support this clonotype. This chain uses TRBV15 with TRBJ1-1, with D unclear. V was clipped by 2 bases and J by 4 bases, with 14 bases between them. Germline V gene lookup returns CDR1 LNHNV and CDR2 YYDKDF (reference sequence). The CDR3 is made up of 15 amino acids. CDR3 protein: CATSRLGQGGTEAFF. CDR3 nucleotides: TGTGCCACCAGCAGACTAGGTCAAGGTGGCACTGAAGCTTTCTTT.

There are many counts of this clonotype. This chain connects TRBV27 to TRBJ1-2, with TRBD1 identical over 10 bases. The J segment lost 8 bases and the V segment lost 8 bases, leaving 14 bases of the junction unmatched. The CDR3 contains 15 residues. The germline CDR1 and CDR2 sequences are MNHEY and SMNVEV (reference sequence). CDR3 residues: CASGTGESPHGGYTF. Here the CDR3 DNA reads TGTGCCAGCGGGACAGGGGAGTCACCTCACGGGGGCTACACCTTC.

This clonotype was seen at least ten times. This chain links TRBV11-2 with TRBJ2-1, with 9 nucleotides matching TRBD1. CDR3 length equals 15 residues. V lost 3 bases and J lost 6; bases outside the gene matches: 6. The germline V gene encodes CDR1 SGHAT and CDR2 FQNNGV. CDR3 residues: CASSFTTGGPNEQFF. CDR3 coding DNA: TGTGCCAGCAGCTTTACGACAGGGGGGCCCAATGAGCAGTTCTTC.

This clonotype was observed at least ten times. The chain has TRBV18 and TRBJ2-7; D might be TRBD1 or TRBD2, each matching 5 bases. From germline, CDR1 is KGHSH and CDR2 LQKENI. This CDR3 is built from 12 residues. V was cut by 2 bases and J by 5 bases, with 7 bases left in between. For the CDR3, the DNA is TGTGCCAGCTCACCAATGGGGGACGAGCAGTACTTC. It codes for CASSPMGDEQYF.

This clonotype was seen a handful of times. This chain joins TRBV7-6 and TRBJ1-1; D is unresolved. This CDR3 comprises 15 residues. From germline, CDR1 is SGHVS and CDR2 FNYEAQ. The germline V and J ends were trimmed by 2 bases and 4 bases, with 14 bases remaining between them. In DNA, the CDR3 is TGTGCCAGCAGCTTATCCGGGATCGAGGGCACTGAAGCTTTCTTT. This codes for CASSLSGIEGTEAFF.

The table lists this clonotype with a few counts. The chain has TRBV5-1 and TRBJ1-5, with a possible D match to TRBD1 (5 bases). Per the germline V gene, CDR1 is SGHRS and CDR2 is YFSETQ. V was trimmed by 0 bases and J by 8 bases, leaving 12 bases between them. This CDR3 region has 14 residues. In nucleotides, the CDR3 is TGCGCCAGCAGCTTGGGACAGACTGGTGAGCCCCAGCATTTT. Amino acid sequence: CASSLGQTGEPQHF.

Ten or more counts support this clonotype. The V gene is TRBV12-3 or TRBV12-4, the J gene TRBJ1-2; 8 bases are shared with TRBD1. After removal of 0 bases from V and 9 bases from J, the junction contained 6 bases not matched to a gene. This CDR3 is 14 amino acids long. The CDR3 sequence: CASSLAGQGNSYTF. CDR3 coding DNA: TGTGCCAGCAGTTTAGCCGGACAGGGAAATAGCTACACCTTC.

The chain couples TRBV15 to TRBJ1-2; D call uncertain. V dropped 0 bases and J dropped 1 base, with 3 bases sitting between them. The CDR3 contains 13 residues. CDR1 is LNHNV and CDR2 is YYDKDF in the germline V gene (reference sequence). The CDR3 DNA reads as TGTGCCACCAGCAGAGACAGTAACTATGGCTACACCTTC. Translation gives CATSRDSNYGYTF.

About this clonotype itself: One end of the junction does not line up with germline, which may come from a read error. The V call is TRBV2, the J call TRBJ1-5, with TRBD1 as a possible D gene (5 bases). This CDR3 spans 17 amino acids. CDR1 is SNHLY, CDR2 FYNNEI, per germline. CDR3 loop: CASSPDTRGNVDQPQHF. The CDR3 coding sequence is TGCGCCAGCAGCCCGGATACTCGGGGGAATGTTGATCAGCCCCAGCATTTT.

Worth noting for this clonotype: This may be a read error: a much more frequent sequence differs by one nucleotide. The chain joins TRBV20-1 to TRBJ2-7, with D perhaps matching TRBD2 (5 bases). Looked up from germline, CDR1 is DFQATT and CDR2 is SNEGSKA (reference sequence). The length of the CDR3 is 14 residues. The V end lost 0 bases, the J end lost 2 bases, and 11 bases lay between the germline ends. CDR3 nucleotides: TGCAGTGCTAGAGATAAGGAGGCCACCTACGAGCAGTACTTC. Residues: CSARDKEATYEQYF.

The V call is TRBV3-1, the J call TRBJ2-6; the D is unclear. Trimming removed 3 bases at V and 0 bases at J, with 12 bases between. This CDR3 region has 17 residues. Looked up from germline, CDR1 is LGHDT and CDR2 is YNNKEL (reference sequence). The CDR3 spells CASSHSNWGSGANVLTF. The CDR3 region has the DNA TGTGCCAGCAGCCATAGTAACTGGGGCTCTGGGGCCAACGTCCTGACTTTC. The entire variable domain, with the rest obtained from reference TRBV3-1 and TRBJ2-6, is as follows: DTAVSQTPKYLVTQMGNDKSIKCEQNLGHDTMYWYKQDSKKFLKIMFSYNNKELIINETVPNRFSPKSPDKAHLNLHINSLELGDSAVYFCASSHSNWGSGANVLTFGAGSRLTVL.

This clonotype was found many times. This chain connects TRBV30 to TRBJ2-3; no clear D gene. CDR1 is GTSNPN, CDR2 SVGIG, per germline (reference sequence). The CDR3 is 11 amino acids. V was trimmed by 4 bases and J by 5 bases, leaving 7 bases between them. In DNA form, the CDR3 reads TGTGCCTGGACTCCTGGAGATACGCAGTATTTT. Amino acid sequence: CAWTPGDTQYF.

This clonotype was found once. CDR3 sequence (DNA): TGTGCCAGCAGCCGCATACGGGCTAGCGGCACAGATACGCAGTATTTT. It yields the protein CASSRIRASGTDTQYF. The chain carries TRBV28 and TRBJ2-3, with D tentatively TRBD2 (6 bases). The CDR3 runs to 16 residues. V was pared by 6 bases and J by 1 base, with 17 bases between. Germline V CDR1 and CDR2: MDHEN, SYDVKM. The variable domain in full, with the rest retrieved from reference TRBV28 and TRBJ2-3, is DVKVTQSSRYLVKRTGEKVFLECVQDMDHENMFWYRQDPGLGLRLIYFSYDVKMKEKGDIPEGYSVSREKKERFSLILESASTNQTSMYLCASSRIRASGTDTQYFGPGTRLTVL.

The chain carries TRBV20-1 and TRBJ2-7; 14 bases fit TRBD2. After removal of 6 bases from V and 6 bases from J, the junction contained 1 base not matched to a gene. The CDR3 sequence is 12 residues long. The germline V gene encodes CDR1 DFQATT and CDR2 SNEGSKA (reference sequence). CDR3 bases: TGCAGTGCCGGACTAGCGGGGGGCGAGCAGTACTTC. It specifies CSAGLAGGEQYF.

As regards this clonotype: A much larger clone differs from this one at a single base, so this may be a read error. This chain joins TRBV4-3 and TRBJ2-3; TRBD2 matches 7 bases. The CDR3 is made up of 15 amino acids. Germline values: CDR1 LGHNA, CDR2 YSLEER. With 0 bases clipped from V and 6 bases from J, the junction kept 6 bases outside the gene matches. CDR3 nucleotide sequence: TGCGCCAGCAGCCAAGACTGGGTTAGCGGGGATACGCAGTATTTT. Its protein product is CASSQDWVSGDTQYF.

The table lists this clonotype with a count of one. The rearrangement uses TRBV28 and TRBJ1-4; TRBD1 matches 7 bases. The CDR3 contains 15 residues. V was pared by 5 bases and J by 7 bases, with 10 bases of the junction left unmatched. Germline V gene sequence: CDR1 MDHEN, CDR2 SYDVKM. In DNA form, the CDR3 reads TGTGCCAGCAGTCCCCAGGAGGGGGCATTTGAAAAACTGTTTTTT. Translation: CASSPQEGAFEKLFF.

This clonotype has a count of ten or more. This rearrangement joins TRBV28 to TRBJ1-4; unclear D gene. V shed 2 bases and J shed 8 bases, with 18 bases lying between them. From germline, CDR1 is MDHEN and CDR2 SYDVKM. This CDR3 contains 16 residues. This CDR3 reads CASSLSGGPVGEKLFF. The CDR3 DNA reads TGTGCCAGCAGTTTAAGCGGTGGGCCGGTGGGGGAAAAACTGTTTTTT.

This sequence joins TRBV19 and TRBJ2-1, with a possible D match to TRBD1 (6 bases). Trimming cost V 6 bases and J 10 bases, with 13 bases left between them. CDR1 is LNHDA and CDR2 is SQIVND in the germline V gene (reference sequence). CDR3 length: 12 residues. The CDR3 spells CASRTGFEEQFF. The CDR3 DNA follows: TGTGCCAGTAGGACAGGATTTGAGGAGCAGTTCTTC.